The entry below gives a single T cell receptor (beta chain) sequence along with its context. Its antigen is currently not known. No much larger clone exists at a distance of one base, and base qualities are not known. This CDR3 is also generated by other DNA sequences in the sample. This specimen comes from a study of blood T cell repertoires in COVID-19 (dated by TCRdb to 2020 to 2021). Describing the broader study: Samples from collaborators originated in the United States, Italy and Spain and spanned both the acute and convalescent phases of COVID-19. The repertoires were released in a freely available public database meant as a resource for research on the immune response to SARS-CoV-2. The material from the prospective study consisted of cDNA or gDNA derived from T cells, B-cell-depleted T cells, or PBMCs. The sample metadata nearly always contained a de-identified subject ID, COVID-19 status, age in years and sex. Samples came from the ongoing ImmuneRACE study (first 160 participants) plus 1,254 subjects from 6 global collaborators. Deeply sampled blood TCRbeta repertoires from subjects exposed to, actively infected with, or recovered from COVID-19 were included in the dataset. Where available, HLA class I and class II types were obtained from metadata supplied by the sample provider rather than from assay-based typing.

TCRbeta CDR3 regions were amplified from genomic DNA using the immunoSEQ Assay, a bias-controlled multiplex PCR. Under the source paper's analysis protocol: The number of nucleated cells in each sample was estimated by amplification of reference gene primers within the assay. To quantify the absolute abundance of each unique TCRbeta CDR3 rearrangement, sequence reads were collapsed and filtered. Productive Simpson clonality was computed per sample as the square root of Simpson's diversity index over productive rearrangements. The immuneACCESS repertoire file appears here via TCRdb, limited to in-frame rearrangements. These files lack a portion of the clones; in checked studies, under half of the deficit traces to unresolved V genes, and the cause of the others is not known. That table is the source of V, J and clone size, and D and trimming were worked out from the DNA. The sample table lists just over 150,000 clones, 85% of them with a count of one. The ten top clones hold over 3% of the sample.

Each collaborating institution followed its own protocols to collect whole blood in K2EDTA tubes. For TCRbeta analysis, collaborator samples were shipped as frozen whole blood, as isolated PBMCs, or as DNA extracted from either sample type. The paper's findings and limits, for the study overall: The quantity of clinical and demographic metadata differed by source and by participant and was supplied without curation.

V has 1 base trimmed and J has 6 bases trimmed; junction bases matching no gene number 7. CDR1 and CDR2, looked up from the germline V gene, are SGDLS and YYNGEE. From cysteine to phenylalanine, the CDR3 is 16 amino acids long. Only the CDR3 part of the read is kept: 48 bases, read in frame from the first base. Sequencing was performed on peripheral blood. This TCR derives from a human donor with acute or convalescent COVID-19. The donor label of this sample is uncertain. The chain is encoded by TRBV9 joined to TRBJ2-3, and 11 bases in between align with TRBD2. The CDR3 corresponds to CASSVRLAGGADTQYF. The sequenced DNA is TGTGCCAGCAGCGTACGCCTAGCGGGGGGCGCGGATACGCAGTATTTT. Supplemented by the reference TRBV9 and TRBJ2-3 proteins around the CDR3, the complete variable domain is DSGVTQTPKHLITATGQRVTLRCSPRSGDLSVYWYQQSLDQGLQFLIQYYNGEERAKGNILERFSAQQFPDLHSELNLSSLELGDSALYFCASSVRLAGGADTQYFGPGTRLTVL.